This entry is about one T cell receptor beta chain. The data belong to a study of blood T cell repertoires in COVID-19. Here immunoSEQ multiplex PCR was the method, and the copy in TCRdb shows in-frame clones only, minus some. The sample shows under 250,000 clones, approximately 84% of them seen only once. Germline values: CDR1 WNHNN, CDR2 SYGVQD (reference sequence). The CDR3 runs to 14 residues. The V and J ends lost 8 bases and 3 bases, in that order; junction bases with no gene match: 6. The TCR originated in a man between 50 and 59 years old with acute or convalescent COVID-19. Material: peripheral blood. This chain links TRBV10-1 with TRBJ2-3; 9 bases fit TRBD1. The CDR3 sequence: CASSRDRATDTQYF. DNA of the CDR3: TGCGCCAGCTCCCGGGACAGGGCAACAGATACGCAGTATTTT.